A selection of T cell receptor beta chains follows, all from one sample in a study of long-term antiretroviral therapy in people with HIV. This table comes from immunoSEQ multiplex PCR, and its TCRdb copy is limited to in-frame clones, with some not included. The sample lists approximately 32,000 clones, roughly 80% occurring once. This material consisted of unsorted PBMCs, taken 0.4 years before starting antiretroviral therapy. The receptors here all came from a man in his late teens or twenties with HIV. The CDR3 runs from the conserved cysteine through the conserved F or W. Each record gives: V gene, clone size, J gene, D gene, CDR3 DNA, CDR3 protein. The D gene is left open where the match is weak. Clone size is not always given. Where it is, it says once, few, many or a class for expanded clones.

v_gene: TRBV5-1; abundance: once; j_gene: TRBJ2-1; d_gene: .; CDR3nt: TGCGCCAGCAGCTTGGGTACAAATCGCGTTGAGCAGTTCTTC; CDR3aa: CASSLGTNRVEQFF
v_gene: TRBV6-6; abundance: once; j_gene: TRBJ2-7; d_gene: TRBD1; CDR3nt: TGTGCCAGCAGTTACGGGACAGGGATCAGCGAGCAGTACTTC; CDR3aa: CASSYGTGISEQYF
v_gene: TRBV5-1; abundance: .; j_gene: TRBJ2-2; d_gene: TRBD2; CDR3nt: TGCGCCAGCAGCCCGGGACTAGCGGGGGGGTACACCGGGGAGCTGTTTTTT; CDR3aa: CASSPGLAGGYTGELFF
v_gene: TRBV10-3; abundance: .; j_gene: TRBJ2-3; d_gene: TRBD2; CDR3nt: TGTGCCATCAGTTCGACATTGACTAGCGGGGTCACAGATACGCAGTATTTT; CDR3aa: CAISSTLTSGVTDTQYF
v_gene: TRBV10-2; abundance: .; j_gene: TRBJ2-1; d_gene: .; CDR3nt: TGCGCCAGCAGTGAGTCAGACGGGTCCTACAATGAGCAGTTCTTC; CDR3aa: CASSESDGSYNEQFF
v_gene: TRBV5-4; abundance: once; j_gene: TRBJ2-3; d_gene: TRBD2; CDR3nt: TGTGCCAGCAGCAGGGGAGGGGCTAGCGGGAGCACAGATACGCAGTATTTT; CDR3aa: CASSRGGASGSTDTQYF
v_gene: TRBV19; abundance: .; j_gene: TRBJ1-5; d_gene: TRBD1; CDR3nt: TGTGCCAGTACCTATTCGACAGGGAGGTATCTCAATCAGCCCCAGCATTTT; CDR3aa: CASTYSTGRYLNQPQHF
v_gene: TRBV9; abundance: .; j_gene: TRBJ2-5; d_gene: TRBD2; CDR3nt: TGTGCCAGCAGCGTAGGGACTAGCGGGGAAGAGACCCAGTACTTC; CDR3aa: CASSVGTSGEETQYF
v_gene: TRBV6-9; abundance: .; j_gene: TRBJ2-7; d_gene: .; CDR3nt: TGTGCCAGCAGTTACTCGGAGGGCGAACAGTACTTC; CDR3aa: CASSYSEGEQYF
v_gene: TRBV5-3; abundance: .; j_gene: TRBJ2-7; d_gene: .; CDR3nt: TGTGCCAGCAGCTTGTACACGGACAGTCTAGACGAGCAGTACTTC; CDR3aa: CASSLYTDSLDEQYF
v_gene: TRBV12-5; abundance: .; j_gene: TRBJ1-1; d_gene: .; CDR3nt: TGTGCTAGTGGTTTGGAAACTGAAGCTTTCTTT; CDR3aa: CASGLETEAFF
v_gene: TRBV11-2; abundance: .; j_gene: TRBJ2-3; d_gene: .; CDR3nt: TGTGCCAGCAGCTTAGGTATCCCAGATACGCAGTATTTT; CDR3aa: CASSLGIPDTQYF
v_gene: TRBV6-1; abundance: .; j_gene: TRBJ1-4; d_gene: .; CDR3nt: TGTGCCAGCAGTCGCGTGGGGATCATTAATGAAAAACTGTTTTTT; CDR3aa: CASSRVGIINEKLFF
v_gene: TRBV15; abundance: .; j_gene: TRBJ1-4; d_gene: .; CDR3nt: TGTGCCACCAGCAGCGATACATTGGGGGTCTTAAATGAAAAACTGTTTTTT; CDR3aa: CATSSDTLGVLNEKLFF
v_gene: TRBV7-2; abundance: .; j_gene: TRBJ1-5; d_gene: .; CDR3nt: TGTGCCAGCAGCTTACAGGGTTCCAGCAATCAGCCCCAGCATTTT; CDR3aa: CASSLQGSSNQPQHF
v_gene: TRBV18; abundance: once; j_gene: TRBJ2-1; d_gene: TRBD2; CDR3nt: TGTGCCAGCTCACCACCCACGTCTAGCGGGAGCTCCTACAATGAGCAGTTCTTC; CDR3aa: CASSPPTSSGSSYNEQFF
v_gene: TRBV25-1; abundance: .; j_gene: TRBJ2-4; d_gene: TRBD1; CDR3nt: TGTGCCAGCAGTGAAGTAAGGGACAGGGGTAACATTCAGTACTTC; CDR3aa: CASSEVRDRGNIQYF
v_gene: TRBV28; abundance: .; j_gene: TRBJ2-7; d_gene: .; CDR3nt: TGTGCCAGCCACGCCCAAGCTGGGGAGCAGTACTTC; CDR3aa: CASHAQAGEQYF
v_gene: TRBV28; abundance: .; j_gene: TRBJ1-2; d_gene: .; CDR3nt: TGTGCCAGCAGTGAGGACTATGGCTACACCTTC; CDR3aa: CASSEDYGYTF
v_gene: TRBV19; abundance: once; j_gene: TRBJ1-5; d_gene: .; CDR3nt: TGTGCCAGTAGTATCGCAGGAGTTGACGGTCAGCCCCAGCATTTT; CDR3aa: CASSIAGVDGQPQHF
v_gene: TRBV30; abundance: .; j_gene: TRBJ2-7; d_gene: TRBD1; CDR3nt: TGTGCCTGGTGTTCCCCCCCGTGGACAGGGTCCTACGAGCAGTACTTC; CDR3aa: CAWCSPPWTGSYEQYF
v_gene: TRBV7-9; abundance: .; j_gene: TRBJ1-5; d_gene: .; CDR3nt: TGTGCCAGCAGCTTAACCGGGGGCGACAATCAGCCCCAGCATTTT; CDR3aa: CASSLTGGDNQPQHF
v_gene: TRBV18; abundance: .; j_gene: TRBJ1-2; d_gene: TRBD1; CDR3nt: TGTGCCAGCCTCCCGGGACAGGGAGGTGGCTACACCTTC; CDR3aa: CASLPGQGGGYTF
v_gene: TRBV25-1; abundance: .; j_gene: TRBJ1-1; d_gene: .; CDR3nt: TGTGCCAGCAGTGGGCGGGACACCCAGGGCACTGAAGCTTTCTTT; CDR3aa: CASSGRDTQGTEAFF
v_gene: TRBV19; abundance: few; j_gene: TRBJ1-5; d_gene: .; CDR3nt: TGTGCCAGTAGTGACCAGGGCCCATATAGCAATCAGCCCCAGCATTTT; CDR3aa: CASSDQGPYSNQPQHF
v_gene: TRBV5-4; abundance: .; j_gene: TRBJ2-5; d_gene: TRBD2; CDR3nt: TGTGCCAGCAGCTTGGGCGGGGGAGCTTTAGAGACCCAGTACTTC; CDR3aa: CASSLGGGALETQYF
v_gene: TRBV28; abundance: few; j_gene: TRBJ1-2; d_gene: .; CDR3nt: TGTGCCAGCAGTTTAGATCGGCACAGCTCGGGGGGCTACACCTTC; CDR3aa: CASSLDRHSSGGYTF
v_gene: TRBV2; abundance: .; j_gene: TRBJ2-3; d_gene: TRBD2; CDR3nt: TGTGCCAGCAGGGGGACTAGCGGGAGATCAGATACGCAGTATTTT; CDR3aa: CASRGTSGRSDTQYF
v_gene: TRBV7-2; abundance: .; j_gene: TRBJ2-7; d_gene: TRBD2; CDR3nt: TGTGCCAGCAGCCGGAGCGGGGGGGGAGTTTTCGAGCAGTACTTC; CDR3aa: CASSRSGGGVFEQYF
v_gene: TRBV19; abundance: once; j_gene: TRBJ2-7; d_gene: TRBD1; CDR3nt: TGTGCCAGTAGTTGGGCAGGGGGCCAAGACTACGAGCAGTACTTC; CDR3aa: CASSWAGGQDYEQYF
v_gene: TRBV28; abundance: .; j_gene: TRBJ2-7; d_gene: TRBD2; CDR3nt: TGTGCCAGCTCTTGGGGGGGTAGCTCCTACGAGCAGTACTTC; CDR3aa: CASSWGGSSYEQYF
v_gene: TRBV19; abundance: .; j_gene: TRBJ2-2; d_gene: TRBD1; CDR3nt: TGTGCCAGCTGGGACAGGTCGAACACCGGGGAGCTGTTTTTT; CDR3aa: CASWDRSNTGELFF
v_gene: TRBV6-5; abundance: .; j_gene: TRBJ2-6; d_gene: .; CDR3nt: TGTGCCAGCAAGTATTTAGGGGCCAACGTCCTGACTTTC; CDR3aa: CASKYLGANVLTF
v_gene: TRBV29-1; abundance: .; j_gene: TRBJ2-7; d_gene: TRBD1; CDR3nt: TGCAGCGTTGCCCGGGACAGTACCTACGAGCAGTACTTC; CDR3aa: CSVARDSTYEQYF
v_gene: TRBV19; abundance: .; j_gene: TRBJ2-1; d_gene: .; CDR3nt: TGTGCCAGTAGTATAATGAACTCCAATGAGCAGTTCTTC; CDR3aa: CASSIMNSNEQFF
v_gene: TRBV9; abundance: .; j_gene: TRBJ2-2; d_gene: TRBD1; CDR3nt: TGTGCCAGCAGCGGCGGGACAGGGTCATCTAGCCTAACCGGGGAGCTGTTTTTT; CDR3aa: CASSGGTGSSSLTGELFF
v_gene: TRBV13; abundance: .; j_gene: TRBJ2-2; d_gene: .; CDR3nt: TGTGCCAGCACCTTCAGGGGCGGGGAGCTGTTTTTT; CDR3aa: CASTFRGGELFF
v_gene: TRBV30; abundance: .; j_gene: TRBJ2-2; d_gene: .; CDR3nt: TGTGCCTGGATGCGACAGGCGAACACCGGGGAGCTGTTTTTT; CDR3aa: CAWMRQANTGELFF
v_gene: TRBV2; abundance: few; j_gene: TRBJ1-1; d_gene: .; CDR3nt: TGTGCCAGCAGTGAAGGCGGGGCAGTCCTTGAAGCTTTCTTT; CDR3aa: CASSEGGAVLEAFF
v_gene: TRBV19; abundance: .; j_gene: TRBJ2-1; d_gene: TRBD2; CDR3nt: TGTGCCAGTAGTCCGGCGGGAGAACCCTACAATGAGCAGTTCTTC; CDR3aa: CASSPAGEPYNEQFF
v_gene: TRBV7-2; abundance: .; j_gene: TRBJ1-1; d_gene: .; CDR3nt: TGTGCCAGCAGAGAAGCGGGGGGCTTGAACACTGAAGCTTTCTTT; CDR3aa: CASREAGGLNTEAFF
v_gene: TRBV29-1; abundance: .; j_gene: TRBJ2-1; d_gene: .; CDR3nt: TGCAGCGTTCTCGATTTGGACTTTCCTTGGAGCAATGAGCAGTTCTTC; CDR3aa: CSVLDLDFPWSNEQFF
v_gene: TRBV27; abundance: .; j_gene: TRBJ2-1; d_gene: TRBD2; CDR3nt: TGTGCCAGCAGTTTAGCGGGAGGGCCTGGTGAGCAGTTCTTC; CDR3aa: CASSLAGGPGEQFF
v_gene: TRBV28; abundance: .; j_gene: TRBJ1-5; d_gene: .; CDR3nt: TGTGCCAGCAGTTTATCGGGGGGGGGCGGTCGGGCCCAGCATTTT; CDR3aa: CASSLSGGGGRAQHF
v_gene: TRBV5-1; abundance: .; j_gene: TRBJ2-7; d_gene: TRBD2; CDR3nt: TGCGCCAGCAGCTTATCCAGGACTAGCGGGAGGATCGAGCAGTACTTC; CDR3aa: CASSLSRTSGRIEQYF
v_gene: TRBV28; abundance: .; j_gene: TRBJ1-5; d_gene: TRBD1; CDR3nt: TGTGCCAGCAGAAGCGACAGGGAAGGTCAGCCCCAGCATTTT; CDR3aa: CASRSDREGQPQHF
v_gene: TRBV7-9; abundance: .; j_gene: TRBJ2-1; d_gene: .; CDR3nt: TGTGCCAGCAGCTTTACTAGCCCTCCTTCCGATGAGCAGTTCTTC; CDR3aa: CASSFTSPPSDEQFF
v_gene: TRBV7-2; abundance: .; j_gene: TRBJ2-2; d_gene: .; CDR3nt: TGTGCCAGCAGCTTAGGGGCAGCGGCGAACACCGGGGAGCTGTTTTTT; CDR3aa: CASSLGAAANTGELFF
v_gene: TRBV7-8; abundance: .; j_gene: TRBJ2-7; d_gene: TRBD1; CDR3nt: TGTGCCAGCACCAGACAGGGGGCTAGTGTCGGAACTTTCGAGCAGTACTTC; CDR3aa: CASTRQGASVGTFEQYF
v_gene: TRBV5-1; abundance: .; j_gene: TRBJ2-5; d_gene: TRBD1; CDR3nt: TGCGCCAGCTGGGGGACAGCAAAAGAGACCCAGTACTTC; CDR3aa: CASWGTAKETQYF
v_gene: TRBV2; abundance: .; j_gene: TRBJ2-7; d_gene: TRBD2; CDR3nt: TGTGCCGGGTCCGGGGGGGTGATCCACGAGCAGTACTTC; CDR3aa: CAGSGGVIHEQYF
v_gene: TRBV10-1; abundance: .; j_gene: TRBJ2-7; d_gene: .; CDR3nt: TGCGCCAGCAGACTCCACGGGACACGGAGAGGGTACGAGCAGTACTTC; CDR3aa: CASRLHGTRRGYEQYF
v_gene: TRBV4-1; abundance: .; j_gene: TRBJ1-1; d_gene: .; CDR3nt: TGCGCCAGCAGCCAAGGAAGAGTACGGACTTTGAACACTGAAGCTTTCTTT; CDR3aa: CASSQGRVRTLNTEAFF
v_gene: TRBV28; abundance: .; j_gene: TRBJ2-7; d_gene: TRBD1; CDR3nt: TGTGCCAGCAGCCCCGGACAGGGCAGGGGGCAGTACTTC; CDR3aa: CASSPGQGRGQYF
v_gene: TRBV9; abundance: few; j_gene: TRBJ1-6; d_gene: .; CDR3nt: TGTGCCAGCAGCGTAGCGAGTTCACCCCTCCACTTT; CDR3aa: CASSVASSPLHF
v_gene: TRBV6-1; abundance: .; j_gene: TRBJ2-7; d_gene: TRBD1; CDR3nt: TGTGCCAGCAGTGGAAGGACAGGGTACGAGCAGTACTTC; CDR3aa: CASSGRTGYEQYF
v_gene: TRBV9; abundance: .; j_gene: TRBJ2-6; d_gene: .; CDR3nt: TGTGCCAGCAGCGAGAACCCGGACGCCTACTCTGGGGCCAACGTCCTGACTTTC; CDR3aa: CASSENPDAYSGANVLTF
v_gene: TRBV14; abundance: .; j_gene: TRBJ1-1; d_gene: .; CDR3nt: TGTGCCAGCAGCACCTATGGACGGTCTCGCCCTGGGACTGAAGCTTTCTTT; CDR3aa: CASSTYGRSRPGTEAFF
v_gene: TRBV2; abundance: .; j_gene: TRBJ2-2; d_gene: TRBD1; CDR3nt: TGTGCCAGCAGTGAAGGAGCAGGGGGCCCGGTAACCGGGGAGCTGTTTTTT; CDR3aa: CASSEGAGGPVTGELFF
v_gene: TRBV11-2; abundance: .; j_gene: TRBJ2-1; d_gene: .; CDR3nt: TGTGCCAGCAGCCTAGGACTTGAGCAGTTCTTC; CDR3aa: CASSLGLEQFF